Following are 17 T cell receptor beta chains from one sample sequenced in a study of tumor-infiltrating lymphocytes in oesophageal squamous cell carcinoma. A single record per CDR3 protein comes from TCRdb applying MiXCR to the PCR reads. The data hold 20,000 or so distinct CDR3 sequences, with 40% to 50% observed a single time. The material sequenced was esophageal tumor tissue. The receptors derive from a male donor with esophageal squamous cell carcinoma.

The J gene is TRBJ2-5, the V gene TRBV9, with D maybe TRBD2 (7 bases). V lost 0 bases and J 3 bases, leaving 12 bases between the germline ends. This CDR3 is 15 amino acids long. In germline, CDR1 is SGDLS, CDR2 YYNGEE. This CDR3 reads CASSVGGGAEETQYF. CDR3 DNA: TGTGCCAGCAGCGTAGGCGGGGGCGCGGAAGAGACCCAGTACTTC.

A note on this clonotype: The CDR3 does not end in the conserved phenylalanine or tryptophan, so this is likely a read error. No DNA is shown, since the ends of the CDR3 on it are uncertain; the CDR3 is the one TCRdb lists. The rearrangement joins TRBV7-7 to TRBJ2-1; the DNA was not used to check the table's D call, TRBD2. The germline CDR1 and CDR2 sequences are SSHAT and FNYEAQ (reference sequence). The length of the CDR3 is 16 amino acids, counting both ends. CDR3 sequence reads: CASSVGLVEETQYFGS.

The genes are TRBV29-1 and TRBJ2-3, with D possibly TRBD1 on 6 matching bases. The DNA end favors TRBJ2-5, so the J call may be wrong. Germline CDR1 SQVTM, CDR2 ANQGSEA. The CDR3 extends over 12 amino acids. The chain's CDR3 is CSVGQLQETQYF. In nucleotides, the CDR3 is TGCAGCGTAGGACAGCTTCAAGAGACCCAGTACTTC.

The chain uses TRBV6-8 and TRBJ2-4, with 7 nucleotides matching TRBD1. From germline, CDR1 is MNHGY and CDR2 SAAAGT. The junction had 15 bases not matched to a gene; V was cut back by 6 bases and J by 13 bases. The CDR3 contains 14 residues. The CDR3 DNA follows: TGTGCCAGCAGGGGACAGATCTACACAGATACGCAGTACTTC. Translated, it gives CASRGQIYTDTQYF.

This clonotype has at least ten counts. The rearrangement joins TRBV28 to TRBJ2-7; 9 bases match TRBD2. After removal of 7 bases from V and 0 bases from J, the junction contained 7 bases not matched to a gene. Germline CDR1 and CDR2: MDHEN and SYDVKM. The CDR3 is 15 residues long. The CDR3: CASMLGLAPSYEQYF. In DNA, the CDR3 is TGTGCCAGCATGCTCGGACTAGCGCCCTCCTACGAGCAGTACTTC.

The V gene is TRBV19, the J gene TRBJ2-1; either TRBD1 or TRBD2 may supply D (5 bases each). This CDR3 contains 15 residues. V lost 5 bases, J lost 6 bases, and 17 bases lay in between. CDR1 is LNHDA, CDR2 SQIVND, per germline (reference sequence). The CDR3 loop reads CASSPRDQPPNEQFF. For the CDR3, the DNA is TGTGCCAGTAGTCCCCGGGACCAGCCCCCCAATGAGCAGTTCTTC.

This clonotype was seen many times. Since a much larger clone is just one base distant, this may be a read error. The CDR3 reads CASSQGGGPNEQYF. The DNA of the CDR3 is TGTGCCAGCAGTCAGGGGGGGGGACCCAATGAGCAGTACTTC. The chain carries TRBV6-1 and TRBJ2-5; either TRBD1 or TRBD2 may fit D (7 bases each). The CDR3 length is 14 residues. CDR1 is MNHNS and CDR2 is SASEGT in the germline V gene. Between the trimmed V and J ends, which lost 5 bases and 11 bases, there was a span of 21 bases.

This clonotype occurred many times. The CDR3: CASTGRPSSYEQYF. The CDR3, as DNA: TGTGCCAGCACGGGACGGCCGAGCTCCTACGAGCAGTACTTC. The chain carries TRBV7-9 and TRBJ2-7; D is tentatively TRBD1 or TRBD2 (5 bases each). With 7 bases removed from V and 0 bases from J, the gap between germline ends came to 13 bases. Germline assignment: CDR1 SEHNR and CDR2 FQNEAQ (reference sequence). The CDR3 runs 14 residues.

The genes are TRBV24-1 and TRBJ2-3; D is uncertain. Germline loops: CDR1 KGHDR, CDR2 SFDVKD. The CDR3 runs to 13 residues. V shed 8 bases and J shed 2 bases, with 10 bases lying between them. CDR3 residues: CATMSGLTDTQYF. Here the CDR3 DNA reads TGTGCCACCATGTCCGGTCTCACAGATACGCAGTATTTT.

This clonotype showed up many times. As DNA, the CDR3 is TGTGCCAGCAGCTTAGGGCCCTCCCCGGCCGGGGAGCTGTTTTTT. This sequence encodes CASSLGPSPAGELFF. This chain uses TRBV11-3 with TRBJ2-2; D ambiguous. CDR1 is SGHNT, CDR2 YENEEA, per germline. Between the trimmed V and J ends, which lost 1 base and 6 bases, there was a span of 12 bases. The CDR3 is 15 amino acids.

This clonotype was recorded at least ten times. The chain couples TRBV10-2 to TRBJ2-1; unclear D gene. Trimming cost V 6 bases and J 0 bases, with 9 bases left between them. Germline CDR1 reads WSHSY; CDR2 reads SAAADI. The CDR3 is made up of 14 amino acids. The CDR3 nucleotides read TGCGCCAGCAGCTTGGGCCTCTCCTACAATGAGCAGTTCTTC. Amino acid sequence: CASSLGLSYNEQFF.

This clonotype has at least ten counts. This chain connects TRBV10-3 to TRBJ2-7; no firm D call. V dropped 0 bases and J dropped 0 bases, with 9 bases sitting between them. CDR1 is ENHRY, CDR2 SYGVKD, per germline. The CDR3 is made up of 15 amino acids. The CDR3 coding sequence is TGTGCCATCAGTGAGTCTACGGTTAGCTCCTACGAGCAGTACTTC. Its translation: CAISESTVSSYEQYF.

This clonotype was recorded only once. The CDR3 loop is CASNSPQGPNIQYF. CDR3 coding DNA: TGTGCCAGCAACTCTCCCCAGGGACCAAACATTCAGTACTTC. The rearrangement links TRBV12-3 or TRBV12-4 to TRBJ2-4; either TRBD1 or TRBD2 may supply D (5 bases each). V lost 7 bases and J 6 bases, leaving 16 bases between the germline ends. This CDR3 has 14 residues.

In this sample, this clonotype turned up many times. V is TRBV4-1 and J is TRBJ2-1; D tentatively reads TRBD1 or TRBD2 (7 bases each). Trimming removed 4 bases from V and 4 bases from J, with 17 bases in between. The CDR3 has 16 amino acids. Germline CDR1 MGHRA, CDR2 YSYEKL. The CDR3 reads CASSPTSAGGYNEQFF. CDR3 nucleotides: TGCGCCAGCAGCCCAACTAGCGCAGGGGGTTACAATGAGCAGTTCTTC.

The chain has TRBV11-1 and TRBJ2-7; D might be TRBD2 (6 bases). There are 16 residues in the CDR3. Trimming cost V 0 bases and J 7 bases, with 19 bases left between them. Germline loops: CDR1 SGHAT, CDR2 FQDESV (reference sequence). The CDR3 here is CASSLAAVAAYNEQYF. The CDR3 region has the DNA TGTGCCAGCAGCTTAGCTGCAGTAGCGGCCTACAATGAGCAGTACTTC.

This clonotype was counted many times. The chain joins TRBV12-3 or TRBV12-4 to TRBJ2-1; D is ambiguous. CDR3 length: 15 residues. The V gene lost 3 bases and the J gene lost 3 bases, with 12 bases spanning the gap. The CDR3 DNA sequence: TGTGCCAGCAGTTTTAATCTAGGGAACTACAATGAGCAGTTCTTC. Translated, it gives CASSFNLGNYNEQFF.

The rearrangement uses TRBV10-2 and TRBJ1-2, with 9 bases fitting TRBD1. The CDR3 loop spans 16 amino acids. V dropped 8 bases and J dropped 4; count of bases not matched to a gene: 14. Germline CDR1 WSHSY, CDR2 SAAADI. The CDR3 region has the DNA TGCGCCAGCGCCCACCTACCGGGACAGGGTGGCTATGGCTACACCTTC. The encoded protein is CASAHLPGQGGYGYTF.